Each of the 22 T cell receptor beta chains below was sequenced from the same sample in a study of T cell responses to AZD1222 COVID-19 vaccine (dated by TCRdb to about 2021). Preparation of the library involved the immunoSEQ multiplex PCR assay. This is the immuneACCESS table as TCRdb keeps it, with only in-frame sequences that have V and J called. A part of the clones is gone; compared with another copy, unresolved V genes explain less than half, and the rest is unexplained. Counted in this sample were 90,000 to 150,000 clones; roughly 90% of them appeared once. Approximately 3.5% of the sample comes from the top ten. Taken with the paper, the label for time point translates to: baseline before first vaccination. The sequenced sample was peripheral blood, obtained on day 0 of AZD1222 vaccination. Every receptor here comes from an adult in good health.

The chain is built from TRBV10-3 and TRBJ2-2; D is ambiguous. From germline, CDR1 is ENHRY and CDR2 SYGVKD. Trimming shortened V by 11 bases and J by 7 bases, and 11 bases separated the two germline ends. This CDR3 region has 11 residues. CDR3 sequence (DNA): TGTGCCTCCAGGAGAGACGGGGAGCTGTTTTTT. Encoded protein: CASRRDGELFF.

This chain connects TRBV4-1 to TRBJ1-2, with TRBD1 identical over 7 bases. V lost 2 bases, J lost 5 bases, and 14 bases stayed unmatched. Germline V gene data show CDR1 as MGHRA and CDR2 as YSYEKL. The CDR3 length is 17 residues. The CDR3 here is CASSQITREGGQYGYTF. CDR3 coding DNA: TGCGCCAGCAGCCAAATAACTCGGGAGGGGGGACAGTATGGCTACACCTTC.

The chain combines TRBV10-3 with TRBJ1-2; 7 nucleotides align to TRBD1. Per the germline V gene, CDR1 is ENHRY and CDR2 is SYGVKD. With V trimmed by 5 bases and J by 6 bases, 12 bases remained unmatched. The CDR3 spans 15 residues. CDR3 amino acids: CAISTDRRVPDGYTF. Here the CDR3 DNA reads TGTGCCATCAGTACGGACAGGAGGGTACCGGATGGCTACACCTTC.

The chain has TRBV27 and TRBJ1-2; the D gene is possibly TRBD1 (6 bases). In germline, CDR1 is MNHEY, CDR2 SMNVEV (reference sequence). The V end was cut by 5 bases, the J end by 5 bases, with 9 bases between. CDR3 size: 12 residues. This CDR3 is CASSPTGYGYTF. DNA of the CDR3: TGTGCCAGCAGTCCGACAGGATATGGCTACACCTTC.

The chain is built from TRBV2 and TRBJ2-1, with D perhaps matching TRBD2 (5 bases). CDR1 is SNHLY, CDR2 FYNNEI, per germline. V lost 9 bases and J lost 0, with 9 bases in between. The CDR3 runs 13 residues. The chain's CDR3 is CARGVSSYNEQFF. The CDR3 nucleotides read TGTGCCAGGGGAGTTAGCTCCTACAATGAGCAGTTCTTC.

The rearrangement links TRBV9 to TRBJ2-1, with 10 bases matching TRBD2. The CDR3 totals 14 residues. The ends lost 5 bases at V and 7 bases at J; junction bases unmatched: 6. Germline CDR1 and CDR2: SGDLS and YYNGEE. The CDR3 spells CASSYSGGINEQFF. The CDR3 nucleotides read TGTGCCAGCAGTTATAGCGGGGGGATAAATGAGCAGTTCTTC.

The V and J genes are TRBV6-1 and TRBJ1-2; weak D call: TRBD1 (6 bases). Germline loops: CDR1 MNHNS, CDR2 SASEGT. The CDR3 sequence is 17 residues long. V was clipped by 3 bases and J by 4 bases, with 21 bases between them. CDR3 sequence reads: CASSDPRPGHGTYGYTF. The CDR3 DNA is TGTGCCAGCAGTGACCCCCGACCGGGACACGGCACCTATGGCTACACCTTC.

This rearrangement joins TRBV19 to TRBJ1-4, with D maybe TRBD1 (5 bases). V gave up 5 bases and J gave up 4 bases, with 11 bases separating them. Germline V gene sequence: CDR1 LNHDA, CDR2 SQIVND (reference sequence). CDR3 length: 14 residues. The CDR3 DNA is TGTGCCAGTAGTGAGGGACGGCTTAATGAAAAACTGTTTTTT. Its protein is CASSEGRLNEKLFF.

The CDR3 here is CASNGQRGITGELFF. CDR3 nucleotides: TGCGCCAGCAATGGTCAGCGGGGAATCACCGGGGAGCTGTTTTTT. V and J are TRBV5-1 and TRBJ2-2, with TRBD2 identical over 7 bases. Germline-derived CDR1 and CDR2 are SGHRS and YFSETQ. The CDR3 has 15 residues. V trimming: 6 bases; J trimming: 4 bases; junction bases outside the gene matches: 9.

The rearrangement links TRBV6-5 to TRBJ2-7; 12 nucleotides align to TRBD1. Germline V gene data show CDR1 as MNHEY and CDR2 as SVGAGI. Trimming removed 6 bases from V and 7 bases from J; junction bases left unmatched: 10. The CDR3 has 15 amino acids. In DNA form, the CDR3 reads TGTGCCAGCAGCGACCGGGACAGGGGGCTCAGGGAGCAGTACTTC. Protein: CASSDRDRGLREQYF.

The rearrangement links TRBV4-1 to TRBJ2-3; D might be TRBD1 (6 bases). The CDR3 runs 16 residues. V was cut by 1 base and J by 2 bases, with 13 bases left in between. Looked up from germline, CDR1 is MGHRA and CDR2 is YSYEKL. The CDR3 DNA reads TGCGCCAGCAGCCAAGGGGGCAGGGGTGTCACAGATACGCAGTATTTT. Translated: CASSQGGRGVTDTQYF.

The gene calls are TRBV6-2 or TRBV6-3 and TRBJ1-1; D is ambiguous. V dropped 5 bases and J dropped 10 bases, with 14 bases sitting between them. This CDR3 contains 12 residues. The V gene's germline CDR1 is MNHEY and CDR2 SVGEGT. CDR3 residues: CASSETRRGAFF. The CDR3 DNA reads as TGTGCCAGCAGTGAGACCAGGCGGGGAGCTTTCTTT.

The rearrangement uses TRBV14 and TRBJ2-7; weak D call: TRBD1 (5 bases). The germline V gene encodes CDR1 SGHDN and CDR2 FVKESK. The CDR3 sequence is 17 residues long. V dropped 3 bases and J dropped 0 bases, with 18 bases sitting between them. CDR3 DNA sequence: TGTGCCAGCAGCCAGCTGGGTAGGGGCGGTAGCTCCTACGAGCAGTACTTC. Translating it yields CASSQLGRGGSSYEQYF.

In DNA, the CDR3 is TGTGCCAGCAGTTACACCCTAGGACAGGGGGACTACGAGCAGTACTTC. This codes for CASSYTLGQGDYEQYF. This chain links TRBV6-6 with TRBJ2-7; 10 bases fit TRBD1. The V and J ends lost 2 bases and 3 bases, in that order; junction bases with no gene match: 7. CDR3 length: 16 residues. In germline, CDR1 is MNHNY, CDR2 SVGAGI (reference sequence).

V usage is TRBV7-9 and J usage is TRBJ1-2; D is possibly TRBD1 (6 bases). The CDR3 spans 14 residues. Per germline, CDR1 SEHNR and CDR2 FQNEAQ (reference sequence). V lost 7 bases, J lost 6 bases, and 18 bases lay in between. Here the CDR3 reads CASTKGEGVDGYTF. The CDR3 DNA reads TGTGCCAGCACCAAAGGAGAGGGGGTTGATGGCTACACCTTC. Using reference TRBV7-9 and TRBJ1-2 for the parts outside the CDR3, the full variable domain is DTGVSQNPRHKITKRGQNVTFRCDPISEHNRLYWYRQTLGQGPEFLTYFQNEAQLEKSRLLSDRFSAERPKGSFSTLEIQRTEQGDSAMYLCASTKGEGVDGYTFGSGTRLTVV.

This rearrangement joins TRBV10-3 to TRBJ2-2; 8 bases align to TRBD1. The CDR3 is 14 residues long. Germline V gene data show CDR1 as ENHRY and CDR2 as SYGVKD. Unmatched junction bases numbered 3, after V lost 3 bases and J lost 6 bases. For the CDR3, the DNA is TGTGCCATCAGTGACAGGGGGCAGGCCGGGGAGCTGTTTTTT. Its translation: CAISDRGQAGELFF.

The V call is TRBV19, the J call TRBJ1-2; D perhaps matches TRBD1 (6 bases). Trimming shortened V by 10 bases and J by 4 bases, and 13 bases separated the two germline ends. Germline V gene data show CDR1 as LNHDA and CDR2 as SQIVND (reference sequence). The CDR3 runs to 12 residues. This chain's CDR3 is CATWATGYGYTF. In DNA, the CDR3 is TGTGCCACCTGGGCGACAGGCTATGGCTACACCTTC.

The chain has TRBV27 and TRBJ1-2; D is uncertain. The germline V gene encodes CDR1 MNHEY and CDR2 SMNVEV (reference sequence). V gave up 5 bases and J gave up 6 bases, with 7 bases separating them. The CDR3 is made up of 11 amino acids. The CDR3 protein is CASSGEDGYTF. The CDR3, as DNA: TGTGCCAGCAGTGGAGAAGATGGCTACACCTTC.

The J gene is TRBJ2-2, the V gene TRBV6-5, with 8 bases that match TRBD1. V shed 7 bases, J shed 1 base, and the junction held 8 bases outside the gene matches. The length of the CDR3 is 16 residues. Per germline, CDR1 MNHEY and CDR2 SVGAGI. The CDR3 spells CASTYPGTGNTGELFF. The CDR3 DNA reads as TGTGCCAGCACTTATCCCGGGACAGGGAACACCGGGGAGCTGTTTTTT.

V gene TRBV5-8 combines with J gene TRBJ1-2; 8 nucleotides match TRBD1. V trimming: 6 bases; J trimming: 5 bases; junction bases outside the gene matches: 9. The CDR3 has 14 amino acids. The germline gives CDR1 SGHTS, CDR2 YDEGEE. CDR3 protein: CASTRTGYNYGYTF. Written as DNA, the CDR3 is TGTGCCAGCACTCGGACAGGGTATAATTATGGCTACACCTTC.

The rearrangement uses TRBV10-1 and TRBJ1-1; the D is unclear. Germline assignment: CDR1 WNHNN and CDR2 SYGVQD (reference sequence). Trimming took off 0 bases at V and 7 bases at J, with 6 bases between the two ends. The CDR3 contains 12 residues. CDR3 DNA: TGCGCCAGCAGTGAGTCGGGCAGTGAAGCTTTCTTT. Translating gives CASSESGSEAFF.

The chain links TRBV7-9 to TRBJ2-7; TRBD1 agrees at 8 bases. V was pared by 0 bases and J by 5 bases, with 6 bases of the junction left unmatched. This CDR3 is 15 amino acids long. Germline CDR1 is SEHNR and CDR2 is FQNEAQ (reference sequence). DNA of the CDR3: TGTGCCAGCAGCTTAGCCGGGACAGGAGATCACGAGCAGTACTTC. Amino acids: CASSLAGTGDHEQYF.